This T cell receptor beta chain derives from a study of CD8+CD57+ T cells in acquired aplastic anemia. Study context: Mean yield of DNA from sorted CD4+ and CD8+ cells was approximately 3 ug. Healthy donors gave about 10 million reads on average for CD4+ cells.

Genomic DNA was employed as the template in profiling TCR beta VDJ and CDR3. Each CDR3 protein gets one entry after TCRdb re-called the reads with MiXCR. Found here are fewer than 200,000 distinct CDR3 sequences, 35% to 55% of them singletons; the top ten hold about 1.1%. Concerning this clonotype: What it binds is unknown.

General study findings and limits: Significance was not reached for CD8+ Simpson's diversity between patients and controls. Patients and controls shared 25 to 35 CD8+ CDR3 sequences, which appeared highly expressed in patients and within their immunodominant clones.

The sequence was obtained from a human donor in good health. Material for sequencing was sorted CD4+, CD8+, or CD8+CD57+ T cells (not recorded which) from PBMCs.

DNA for the CDR3: TGTGCCAACTGGGCCGGGCTGTCCGAGCAGTACTTC. Amino acids: CANWAGLSEQYF. The chain couples TRBV7-6 to TRBJ2-7, with D unclear. CDR1 and CDR2 from the germline V gene are SGHVS and FNYEAQ. The V end lost 10 bases, the J end lost 6 bases, and 16 bases lay between the germline ends. This CDR3 comprises 12 residues.